This T cell receptor beta chain came from a study of control samples from healthy donors and cancer patients. Clones were sequenced by immunoSEQ multiplex PCR, and TCRdb holds only the in-frame ones, with some missing. Of approximately 84,000 clones in the sample, roughly four fifths were seen once. The sample taken for sequencing was blood. This sequence was found in a woman aged 55-70 years in good health.

Here the CDR3 DNA reads TGTGCCAGCAGCGGGCTCTCTGGAAACACCATATATTTT. This codes for CASSGLSGNTIYF. The V and J genes are TRBV5-6 and TRBJ1-3; no definite D call. The CDR3 spans 13 residues. The ends were cut back, 4 bases at V and 0 bases at J, with 5 bases in the middle. Germline V lookup: CDR1 SGHDT, CDR2 YYEEEE.